Each of the 9 T cell receptor beta chains below was sequenced from the same sample in a study of PD-L1 blockade in urothelial cancer (dated by TCRdb to 2015 to 2018). In the paper's terms, the time point label means: peripheral blood 6 weeks after treatment start. Libraries were prepared through the immunoSEQ multiplex PCR assay. TCRdb holds this immuneACCESS table with in-frame rearrangements only. Some clones are missing; in checked studies, unresolved V genes explain under half, and the rest has no known cause. This sample gives under 150,000 clones in total; 80% to 90% of them show up just once. The ten largest clonotypes hold 1.5% to 2% of the sample. Sample: PBMCs, taken around atezolizumab (anti-PD-L1) treatment. The origin of the receptors is a man aged 55-75 years with urothelial cancer.

The chain is built from TRBV7-3 and TRBJ2-7, with a tentative D call TRBD1 (6 bases). The CDR3 sequence is 14 residues long. V was clipped by 0 bases and J by 5 bases, with 11 bases between them. Germline lookup yields CDR1 SGHTA and CDR2 FQGTGA. In DNA, the CDR3 is TGTGCCAGCAGCTTAACGCAGGGGTCCCACGAGCAGTACTTC. This codes for CASSLTQGSHEQYF.

CDR3: CASSSQGSPGQNRDTEAFF. The CDR3 coding sequence is TGTGCCAGCAGCTCCCAGGGCTCACCAGGCCAGAACAGGGACACTGAAGCTTTCTTT. V is TRBV7-2 and J is TRBJ1-1, with a possible D match to TRBD1 (6 bases). CDR1 and CDR2 from the germline V gene are SGHTA and FQGNSA. Trimming took 4 bases from V and 3 from J, leaving 27 bases between them. This CDR3 spans 19 amino acids.

The V call is TRBV19, the J call TRBJ1-5; TRBD1 might be the D (5 bases). The CDR3 contains 14 residues. From germline, CDR1 is LNHDA and CDR2 SQIVND (reference sequence). With 1 base removed from V and 7 bases from J, the gap between germline ends came to 11 bases. CDR3: CASSIVWGEQPQHF. Written as DNA, the CDR3 is TGTGCCAGTAGTATAGTTTGGGGGGAGCAGCCCCAGCATTTT.

V usage is TRBV5-4 and J usage is TRBJ2-1; TRBD1 aligns across 8 bases. V gave up 3 bases and J gave up 10 bases; unmatched junction bases: 9. This CDR3 has 14 residues. CDR1 and CDR2 (germline): SGHNT, YYREEE (reference sequence). The CDR3, as DNA: TGTGCCAGCAGCTACGACAGGGGATCCTTGGAGCAGTTCTTC. As protein: CASSYDRGSLEQFF.

The chain has TRBV13 and TRBJ2-1; 11 bases map to TRBD2. V gave up 5 bases and J gave up 3 bases; unmatched junction bases: 6. The CDR3 length is 16 residues. Germline CDR1 reads PRHDT; CDR2 reads FYEKMQ (reference sequence). The CDR3 DNA reads TGTGCCAGCAGCCATAGACTAGCGGGGCTCTACAATGAGCAGTTCTTC. The encoded protein is CASSHRLAGLYNEQFF. The variable domain in full, with the rest retrieved from reference TRBV13 and TRBJ2-1, is AAGVIQSPRHLIKEKRETATLKCYPIPRHDTVYWYQQGPGQDPQFLISFYEKMQSDKGSIPDRFSAQQFSDYHSELNMSSLELGDSALYFCASSHRLAGLYNEQFFGPGTRLTVL.

The chain recombines TRBV14 with TRBJ2-7; D may be TRBD2 (5 bases). The length of the CDR3 is 15 residues. The ends were cut back, 4 bases at V and 0 bases at J, with 13 bases in the middle. Germline V gene sequence: CDR1 SGHDN, CDR2 FVKESK. DNA of the CDR3: TGTGCCAGCAGCCGAGGAGGCAGGAGCTCCTACGAGCAGTACTTC. Encoded protein: CASSRGGRSSYEQYF.

This clone has just one count. One end of the junction varies from germline; a read error may be responsible. V usage is TRBV28 and J usage is TRBJ2-7; D may be TRBD2 (5 bases). There are 12 residues in the CDR3. CDR1 is MDHEN, CDR2 SYDVKM, per germline. The CDR3 nucleotides read TGTGCCAGCAATTTAGCGAACTACGAGCAGTACTTC. The encoded protein is CASNLANYEQYF.

The chain employs TRBV23-1 and TRBJ1-5, with TRBD1 as a possible D gene (5 bases). TRBV23-1 is classed as an ORF, of uncertain function. V was trimmed by 2 bases and J by 2 bases, leaving 13 bases between them. The CDR3 covers 16 residues. DNA for the CDR3: TGCGCCAGCAGTCAAGGGGCCCCGGCGGGCAATCAGCCCCAGCATTTT. The encoded protein is CASSQGAPAGNQPQHF.

This chain links TRBV7-2 with TRBJ1-4, with D possibly being TRBD1 (6 bases). Germline CDR1 reads SGHTA; CDR2 reads FQGNSA. The CDR3 spans 17 residues. V lost 1 base and J 3 bases, leaving 15 bases between the germline ends. CDR3 sequence: CASSLVPGVMANEKLFF. Here the CDR3 DNA reads TGTGCCAGCAGCTTAGTCCCAGGGGTTATGGCTAATGAAAAACTGTTTTTT.